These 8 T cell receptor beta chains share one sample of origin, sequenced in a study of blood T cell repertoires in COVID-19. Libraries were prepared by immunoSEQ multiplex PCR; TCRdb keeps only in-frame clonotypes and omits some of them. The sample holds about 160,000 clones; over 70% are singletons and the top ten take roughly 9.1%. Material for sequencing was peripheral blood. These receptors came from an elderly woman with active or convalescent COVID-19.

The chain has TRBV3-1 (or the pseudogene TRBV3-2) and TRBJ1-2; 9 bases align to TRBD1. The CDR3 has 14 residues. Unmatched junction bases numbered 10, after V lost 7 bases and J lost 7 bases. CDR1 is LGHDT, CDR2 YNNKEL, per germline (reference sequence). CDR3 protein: CASTTGGTGSGYTF. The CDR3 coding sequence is TGTGCCAGCACCACCGGGGGGACAGGGTCTGGCTACACCTTC.

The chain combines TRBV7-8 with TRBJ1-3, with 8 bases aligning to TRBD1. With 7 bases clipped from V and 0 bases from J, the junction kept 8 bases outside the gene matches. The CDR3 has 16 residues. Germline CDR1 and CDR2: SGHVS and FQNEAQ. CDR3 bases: TGTGCCAGCACCCCAGGGGGCTTATTCTCTGGAAACACCATATATTTT. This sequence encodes CASTPGGLFSGNTIYF.

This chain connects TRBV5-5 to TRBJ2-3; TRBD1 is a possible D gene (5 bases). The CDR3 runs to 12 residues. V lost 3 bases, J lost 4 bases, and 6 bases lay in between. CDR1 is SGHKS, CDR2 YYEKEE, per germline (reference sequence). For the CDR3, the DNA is TGTGCCAGCAGCTGGGGCTCAGATACGCAGTATTTT. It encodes CASSWGSDTQYF.

The CDR3 sequence is CAISEDRAYGYTF. The CDR3, as DNA: TGTGCCATCAGTGAGGACAGGGCTTATGGCTACACCTTC. V is TRBV10-3 and J is TRBJ1-2, with 7 nucleotides matching TRBD1. The V gene's germline CDR1 is ENHRY and CDR2 SYGVKD. The CDR3 totals 13 residues. The trim removed 2 bases at V and 5 bases at J, leaving 2 bases unmatched.

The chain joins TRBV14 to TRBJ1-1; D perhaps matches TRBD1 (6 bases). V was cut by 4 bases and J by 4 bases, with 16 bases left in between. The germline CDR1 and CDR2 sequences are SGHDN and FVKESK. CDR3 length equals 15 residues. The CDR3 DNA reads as TGTGCCAGCAGCCGAGCTTCAGGGGTACGCACTGAAGCTTTCTTT. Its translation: CASSRASGVRTEAFF.

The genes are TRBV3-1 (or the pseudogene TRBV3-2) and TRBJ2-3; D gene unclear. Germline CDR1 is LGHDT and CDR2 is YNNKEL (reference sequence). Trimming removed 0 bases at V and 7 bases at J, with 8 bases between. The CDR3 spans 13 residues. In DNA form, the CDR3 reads TGTGCCAGCAGCCAAGAAAGGAGAAATACGCAGTATTTT. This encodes CASSQERRNTQYF.

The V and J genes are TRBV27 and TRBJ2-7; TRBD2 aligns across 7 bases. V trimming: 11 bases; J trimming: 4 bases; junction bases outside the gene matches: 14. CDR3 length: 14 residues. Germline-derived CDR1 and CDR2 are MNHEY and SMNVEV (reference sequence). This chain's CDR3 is CASRTSGTIYEQYF. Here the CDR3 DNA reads TGTGCCTCCCGGACCTCGGGGACTATATACGAGCAGTACTTC.

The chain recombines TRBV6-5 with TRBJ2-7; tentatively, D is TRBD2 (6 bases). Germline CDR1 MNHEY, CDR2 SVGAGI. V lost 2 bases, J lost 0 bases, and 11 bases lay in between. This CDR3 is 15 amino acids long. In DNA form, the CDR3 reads TGTGCCAGCAGTTACGATCTTAGCGGCTCCTACGAGCAGTACTTC. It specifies CASSYDLSGSYEQYF.